The rows below give T cell receptor beta chains drawn from one sample of a study of cytotoxic CD8 clonotypes in ibrutinib-treated CLL. Sequenced by immunoSEQ multiplex PCR; TCRdb stores in-frame clones only, minus some. The data contain some 200,000 clones, over 65% of them singletons. The sample in question was PBMCs, obtained after 12 months of ibrutinib treatment. These receptors were obtained from a human donor with chronic lymphocytic leukemia. CDR3s include the opening cysteine and the closing phenylalanine or tryptophan. D genes are given only for firm matches. A row's size may be missing; if present it is once, few, many or a size class.

clone size	D gene	V gene	J gene	CDR3 DNA	CDR3 protein
-	TRBD1	TRBV9	TRBJ2-6	TGTGCCAGCAGCACGACAGGGGCTGGGGCCAACGTCCTGACTTTC	CASSTTGAGANVLTF
-	TRBD1	TRBV29-1	TRBJ2-3	TGCAGCGTTGATAGGGGGCTACCTCACTTTACCATCACAGATACGCAGTATTTT	CSVDRGLPHFTITDTQYF
few	-	TRBV30	TRBJ1-2	TGTGCCTGGAGTGTTGAAACCTATGGCTACACCTTC	CAWSVETYGYTF
-	-	TRBV6-6	TRBJ1-4	TGTGCCAGCAGCTACACTGCAACTAATGAAAAACTGTTTTTT	CASSYTATNEKLFF
-	-	TRBV7-3	TRBJ2-2	TGTGCCAGCAGCTTACCGACCCGAAACACCGGGGAGCTGTTTTTT	CASSLPTRNTGELFF
-	-	TRBV15	TRBJ1-5	TGTGCCACCAGCAGAGTTAGGAATCAGCCCCAGCATTTT	CATSRVRNQPQHF
-	-	TRBV9	TRBJ2-5	TGTGCCAGCAATCGCGCCGGTTGGCCCGAGACCCAGTACTTC	CASNRAGWPETQYF
-	-	TRBV15	TRBJ2-1	TGTGCCACCAGCAGAGATCGGGGGTATGAGCAGTTCTTC	CATSRDRGYEQFF
-	-	TRBV14	TRBJ2-1	TGTGCCAGCAGCCAGGACCGGGCCAATGAGCAGTTCTTC	CASSQDRANEQFF
-	-	TRBV4-2	TRBJ1-2	TGTGCCAGCAGCCCCCCTCCAGGGATTACCACCTTC	CASSPPPGITTF
-	-	TRBV25-1	TRBJ2-2	TGTGCCAGTCAGGGGACGAACACCGGGGAGCTGTTTTTT	CASQGTNTGELFF
-	-	TRBV10-1	TRBJ1-1	TGCGCCAGCAGTGATCTGTACGGGAACACTGAAGCTTTCTTT	CASSDLYGNTEAFF
-	-	TRBV29-1	TRBJ2-5	TGCAGCGTTGAACAGGCGACTTACAAAGAGACCCAGTACTTC	CSVEQATYKETQYF
-	-	TRBV4-1	TRBJ2-7	TGCGCCAGCAGCCAATTTCGGGGAACAGGGAGGAGCTCCTACGAGCAGTACTTC	CASSQFRGTGRSSYEQYF
few	TRBD1	TRBV6-6	TRBJ2-7	TGTGCCACTCAACAGGGACAGACCTACGAGCAGTACTTC	CATQQGQTYEQYF
-	-	TRBV29-1	TRBJ2-5	TGCAGCGTTGATGGGGTTGGGGTTGAGACCCAGTACTTC	CSVDGVGVETQYF
-	TRBD1	TRBV5-1	TRBJ2-7	TGCGCCAGCAGCTCGGGACAGGCGGCCTACGAGCAGTACTTC	CASSSGQAAYEQYF
-	-	TRBV6-5	TRBJ2-7	TGTGCCAGCAGTTACTTCGGGGGCCCCTACGAGCAGTACTTC	CASSYFGGPYEQYF
-	TRBD2	TRBV7-2	TRBJ2-3	TGTGCCAGCAGCATCGGACTAGCGGGAGGTGATACGCAGTATTTT	CASSIGLAGGDTQYF
-	-	TRBV5-1	TRBJ1-6	TGCGCCAGCTCTCCCGACAGTAACTATAATTCACCCCTCCACTTT	CASSPDSNYNSPLHF
-	-	TRBV11-2	TRBJ2-7	TGTGCCAGCAGCCGCGCTGGTGGCATCTACGAGCAGTACTTC	CASSRAGGIYEQYF
-	-	TRBV15	TRBJ1-5	TGTGCCACCAGCAGAGATTGGTCGGCCTCCAATCAGCCCCAGCATTTT	CATSRDWSASNQPQHF
many	-	TRBV9	TRBJ2-7	TGTGCCAGCAGCGTAGCCCCGGTGGCCTCCCTCGAGCAGTACTTC	CASSVAPVASLEQYF
-	-	TRBV6-5	TRBJ1-2	TGTGCCAGCAGTACGGGGGTTGGCTACACCTTC	CASSTGVGYTF
-	-	TRBV30	TRBJ2-1	TGTGCCTGGAGGCATAATCGGCGGAACAATGAGCAGTTCTTC	CAWRHNRRNNEQFF
-	-	TRBV7-6	TRBJ2-7	TGTGCCAGCAGCTTAGTGAAGGACTACGAGCAGTACTTC	CASSLVKDYEQYF
-	-	TRBV4-3	TRBJ2-3	TGCGCCAGCAGCCATACCAGGGGTAGCACAGATACGCAGTATTTT	CASSHTRGSTDTQYF
-	TRBD1	TRBV25-1	TRBJ1-1	TGTGCCAGCGGTGGACAGGTGAACACTGAAGCTTTCTTT	CASGGQVNTEAFF
few	-	TRBV30	TRBJ1-4	TGTGCCTGCCTTGGGATTAATGAAAAACTGTTTTTT	CACLGINEKLFF
-	TRBD2	TRBV30	TRBJ2-1	TGTGCCTGGAGTCGTAACCTTCTAGCGGGGCCTGGGGGAGAGCAGTTCTTC	CAWSRNLLAGPGGEQFF
-	TRBD2	TRBV6-6	TRBJ2-1	TGTGCCAGCACCCTTAGCGGGGGACGTTACAATGAGCAGTTCTTC	CASTLSGGRYNEQFF
few	-	TRBV28	TRBJ2-7	TGTGCCAGCAGTCCCTTGAACTACGAGCAGTACTTC	CASSPLNYEQYF